This T cell receptor (beta chain) was captured by sequencing in a study of T-cell reconstitution after alpha-beta-depleted transplantation in children. A library of TCRbeta sequences, prepared with unique molecular identifiers, was generated. TCRdb re-analysed the PCR reads in MiXCR, keeping a single row per CDR3 protein. This sample carries hundreds of thousands of distinct CDR3 sequences, around 7.8% of them seen once, and the ten largest clones take approximately 6%. Whole-study results and caveats: The main origin of T-cell counts and diversity one year after transplant was newly produced T cells. At around two months after transplant, the alpha-beta T cells were reportedly derived from several hundred expanded clones that came from non-depleted graft cells.

In germline, CDR1 is DFQATT, CDR2 SNEGSKA (reference sequence). The junction had 12 bases not matched to a gene; V was cut back by 0 bases and J by 4 bases. The CDR3 runs 17 residues. This clonotype was seen at least ten times. Antigen specificity is unknown. The material sequenced was PBMCs, mostly from graft donor cells, taken 180 days after TCRalphabeta/CD19-depleted stem cell transplant. The chain carries TRBV20-1 and TRBJ2-5, with TRBD2 identical over 9 bases. This receptor was taken from a male patient younger than 18 who had a stem cell transplant for acute lymphoblastic leukemia, so the T cells may come from the graft donor. The CDR3 sequence: CSARDPQRGAWGETQYF. CDR3 coding DNA: TGCAGTGCTAGAGATCCCCAGCGGGGGGCGTGGGGAGAGACCCAGTACTTC.